These 15 T cell receptor beta chains originate from one sample sequenced in a study of T-cell memory formation after mild COVID-19. TCRdb recomputed calls from the 5' RACE reads with MiXCR, one row per CDR3 protein. The sample lists about 290,000 distinct CDR3 sequences, 15% to 20% seen once, with roughly 20% in the top ten. Sequencing used PBMCs or a T cell subset sorted from them (not recorded which). These receptors originate from a man between 18 and 29 years old who had mild COVID-19 (a few samples of this study predate the infection). Cell type and time point are not known.

This clonotype was found a few times. The rearrangement joins TRBV5-6 to TRBJ2-1; 11 nucleotides align to TRBD2. CDR1 is SGHDT and CDR2 is YYEEEE in the germline V gene. V shed 0 bases, J shed 4 bases, and the junction held 3 bases outside the gene matches. CDR3 length equals 16 residues. The CDR3: CASSLEGTSGYNEQFF. The CDR3 DNA reads as TGTGCCAGCAGCTTGGAAGGGACTAGCGGTTACAATGAGCAGTTCTTC.

The gene calls are TRBV6-2 or TRBV6-3 and TRBJ2-7; the match to TRBD2 covers 7 bases. This CDR3 is built from 15 residues. Germline CDR1 MNHEY, CDR2 SVGEGT. The ends lost 8 bases at V and 2 bases at J; junction bases unmatched: 12. The CDR3 nucleotides read TGTGCCAGCGGTTTGGGGGGGGGGTTCCCCTACGAGCAGTACTTC. The encoded protein is CASGLGGGFPYEQYF.

A few counts support this clonotype. The chain recombines TRBV12-5 with TRBJ2-2, with TRBD1 matching 7 bases. The length of the CDR3 is 13 residues. In germline, CDR1 is LGHNT, CDR2 FRNRAP. The V segment lost 6 bases and the J segment 5 bases; nucleotides outside the gene matches: 3. The CDR3 DNA reads as TGTGCTAGTGGACTGGGACAGACCGGGGAGCTGTTTTTT. This translates into CASGLGQTGELFF.

This clonotype was seen a few times. The chain has TRBV7-6 and TRBJ2-3; TRBD2 aligns across 12 bases. With V trimmed by 4 bases and J by 5 bases, 4 bases remained unmatched. The CDR3 totals 15 residues. CDR1 is SGHVS and CDR2 is FNYEAQ in the germline V gene. The CDR3 DNA is TGTGCCAGCAGCTCTCTAGCGGGGGGGCAAGATACGCAGTATTTT. Amino acid sequence: CASSSLAGGQDTQYF.

This chain joins TRBV12-5 and TRBJ2-5; D is possibly TRBD2 (5 bases). This CDR3 spans 13 amino acids. Per the germline V gene, CDR1 is LGHNT and CDR2 is FRNRAP. Trimming cost V 6 bases and J 4 bases, with 12 bases left between them. In DNA form, the CDR3 reads TGTGCTAGTGGCAGGTGGAGGCGAGAGACCCAGTACTTC. Its protein is CASGRWRRETQYF.

The V call is TRBV6-1, the J call TRBJ2-1, with 10 bases that match TRBD1. CDR1 and CDR2 from the germline V gene are MNHNS and SASEGT. V lost 3 bases and J lost 4; bases outside the gene matches: 3. The CDR3 is 15 residues long. CDR3 loop: CASSEDRGFYNEQFF. CDR3 DNA: TGTGCCAGCAGTGAGGACAGGGGGTTTTACAATGAGCAGTTCTTC.

This clonotype was counted many times. J is TRBJ2-6 and V is TRBV11-1; no firm D call. The CDR3 runs 17 residues. V gave up 4 bases and J gave up 0 bases, with 13 bases separating them. CDR1 and CDR2 from the germline V gene are SGHAT and FQDESV (reference sequence). Here the CDR3 DNA reads TGTGCCAGCAGCTCCTTCCAGTACGGCTCTGGGGCCAACGTCCTGACTTTC. This translates into CASSSFQYGSGANVLTF.

This clonotype has more than one count but fewer than ten. V usage is TRBV7-9 and J usage is TRBJ1-1; D is unclear. This CDR3 is built from 11 residues. CDR1 is SEHNR and CDR2 is FQNEAQ in the germline V gene (reference sequence). The V end lost 4 bases, the J end lost 13 bases, and 13 bases lay between the germline ends. Here the CDR3 reads CASSSTVVGFF. In nucleotides, the CDR3 is TGTGCCAGCAGCTCCACGGTCGTCGGTTTCTTT.

The gene calls are TRBV7-6 and TRBJ2-1, with 10 bases matching TRBD2. Unmatched junction bases numbered 7, after V lost 0 bases and J lost 5 bases. The CDR3 covers 17 residues. Per the germline V gene, CDR1 is SGHVS and CDR2 is FNYEAQ. CDR3 DNA: TGTGCCAGCAGCTTAGCGGCTAGCGGGGGCACGAACAATGAGCAGTTCTTC. It yields the protein CASSLAASGGTNNEQFF.

The chain carries TRBV5-1 and TRBJ2-1; tentatively, D is TRBD1 (6 bases). Germline V gene lookup returns CDR1 SGHRS and CDR2 YFSETQ. The ends were cut back, 2 bases at V and 3 bases at J, with 12 bases in the middle. This CDR3 has 15 residues. The CDR3 reads CASSFRGQDYNEQFF. The CDR3 coding sequence is TGCGCCAGCAGCTTCAGGGGTCAGGACTACAATGAGCAGTTCTTC.

The chain joins TRBV6-8 to TRBJ2-5, with 7 bases lining up with TRBD1. J gave up 5 bases and V 6 bases, and 12 bases lay outside the gene matches. In germline, CDR1 is MNHGY, CDR2 SAAAGT. The CDR3 has 15 amino acids. The CDR3 DNA reads TGTGCCAGCAGCGCCACCGGGACAGTTCGCGAGACCCAGTACTTC. Amino acids: CASSATGTVRETQYF.

The rearrangement joins TRBV12-3 or TRBV12-4 to TRBJ2-5; D could derive from TRBD1 or TRBD2 (6 bases each). There are 16 residues in the CDR3. V dropped 3 bases and J dropped 0 bases, with 14 bases sitting between them. The CDR3 sequence: CASSLYRGQYQETQYF. CDR3 coding DNA: TGTGCCAGCAGTTTGTATCGGGGGCAGTACCAAGAGACCCAGTACTTC.

The table lists this clonotype with many counts. Compared with germline, one end of the junction differs, possibly owing to a read error. V and J are TRBV12-3 or TRBV12-4 and TRBJ2-5, with TRBD2 as a possible D gene (6 bases). The CDR3 has 13 amino acids. The CDR3 DNA sequence: TGCGCCAGCAGCTTTGCGGGGCAAGAGACCCAGTACTTC. It yields the protein CASSFAGQETQYF.

V usage is TRBV5-1 and J usage is TRBJ2-2; D unresolved. Germline lookup yields CDR1 SGHRS and CDR2 YFSETQ. V lost 3 bases to trimming and J lost 6 bases, with 9 bases between them. The CDR3 is 13 residues long. As DNA, the CDR3 is TGCGCCAGCAGCTCTATTGTGTCCGGGGAGCTGTTTTTT. Translation gives CASSSIVSGELFF. Drawing the rest from reference TRBV5-1 and TRBJ2-2, the complete variable domain is KAGVTQTPRYLIKTRGQQVTLSCSPISGHRSVSWYQQTPGQGLQFLFEYFSETQRNKGNFPGRFSGRQFSNSRSEMNVSTLELGDSALYLCASSSIVSGELFFGEGSRLTVL.

The chain joins TRBV7-2 to TRBJ2-5, with 10 positions matching TRBD2. The CDR3 runs 14 residues. CDR1 is SGHTA and CDR2 is FQGNSA in the germline V gene. Germline trimming cut 4 bases from V and 5 bases from J; bases unmatched to any gene: 4. CDR3 loop: CASSSGLATETQYF. Written as DNA, the CDR3 is TGTGCCAGCAGCTCGGGACTAGCGACGGAGACCCAGTACTTC.